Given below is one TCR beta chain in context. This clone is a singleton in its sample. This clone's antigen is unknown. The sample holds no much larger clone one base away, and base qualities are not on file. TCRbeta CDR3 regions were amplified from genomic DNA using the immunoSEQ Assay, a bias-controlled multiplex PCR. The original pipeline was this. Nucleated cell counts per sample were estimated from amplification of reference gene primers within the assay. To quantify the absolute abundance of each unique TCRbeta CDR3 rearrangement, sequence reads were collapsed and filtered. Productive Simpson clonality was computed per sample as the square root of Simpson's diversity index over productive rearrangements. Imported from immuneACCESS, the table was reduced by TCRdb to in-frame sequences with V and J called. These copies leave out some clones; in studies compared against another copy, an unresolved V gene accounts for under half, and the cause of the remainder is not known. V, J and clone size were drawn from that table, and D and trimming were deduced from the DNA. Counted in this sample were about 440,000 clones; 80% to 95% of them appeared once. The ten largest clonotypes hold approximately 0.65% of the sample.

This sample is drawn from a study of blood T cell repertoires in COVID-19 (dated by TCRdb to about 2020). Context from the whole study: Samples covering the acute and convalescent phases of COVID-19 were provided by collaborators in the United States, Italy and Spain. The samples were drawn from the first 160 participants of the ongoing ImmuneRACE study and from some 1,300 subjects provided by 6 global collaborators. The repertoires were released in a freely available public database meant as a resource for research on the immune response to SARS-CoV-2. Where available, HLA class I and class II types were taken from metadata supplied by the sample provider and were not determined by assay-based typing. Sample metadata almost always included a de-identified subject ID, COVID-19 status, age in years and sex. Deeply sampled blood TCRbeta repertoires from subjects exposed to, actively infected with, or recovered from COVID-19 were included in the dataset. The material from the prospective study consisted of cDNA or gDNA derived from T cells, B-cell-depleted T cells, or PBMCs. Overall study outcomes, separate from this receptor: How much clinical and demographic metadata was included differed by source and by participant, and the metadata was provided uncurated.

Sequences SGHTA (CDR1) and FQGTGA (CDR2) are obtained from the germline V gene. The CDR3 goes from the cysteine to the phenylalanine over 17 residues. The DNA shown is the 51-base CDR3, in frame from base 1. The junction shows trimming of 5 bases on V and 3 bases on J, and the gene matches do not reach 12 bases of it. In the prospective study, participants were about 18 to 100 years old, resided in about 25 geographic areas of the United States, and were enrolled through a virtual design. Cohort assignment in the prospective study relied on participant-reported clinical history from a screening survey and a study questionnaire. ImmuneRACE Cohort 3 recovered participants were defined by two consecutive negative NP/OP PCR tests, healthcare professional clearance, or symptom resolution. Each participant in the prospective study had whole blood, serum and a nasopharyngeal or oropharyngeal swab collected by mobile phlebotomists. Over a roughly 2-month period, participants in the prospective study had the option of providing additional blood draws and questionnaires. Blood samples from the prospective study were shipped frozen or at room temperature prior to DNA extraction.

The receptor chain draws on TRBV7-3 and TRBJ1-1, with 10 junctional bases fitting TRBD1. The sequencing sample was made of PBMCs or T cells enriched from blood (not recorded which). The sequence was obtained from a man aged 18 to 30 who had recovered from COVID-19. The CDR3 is CASSEFPGQGSYTEAFF. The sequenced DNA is TGTGCCAGCAGCGAATTTCCGGGACAGGGGTCTTACACTGAAGCTTTCTTT. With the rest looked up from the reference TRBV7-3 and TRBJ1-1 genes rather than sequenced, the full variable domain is GAGVSQTPSNKVTEKGKYVELRCDPISGHTALYWYRQSLGQGPEFLIYFQGTGAADDSGLPNDRFFAVRPEGSVSTLKIQRTERGDSAVYLCASSEFPGQGSYTEAFFGQGTRLTVV.